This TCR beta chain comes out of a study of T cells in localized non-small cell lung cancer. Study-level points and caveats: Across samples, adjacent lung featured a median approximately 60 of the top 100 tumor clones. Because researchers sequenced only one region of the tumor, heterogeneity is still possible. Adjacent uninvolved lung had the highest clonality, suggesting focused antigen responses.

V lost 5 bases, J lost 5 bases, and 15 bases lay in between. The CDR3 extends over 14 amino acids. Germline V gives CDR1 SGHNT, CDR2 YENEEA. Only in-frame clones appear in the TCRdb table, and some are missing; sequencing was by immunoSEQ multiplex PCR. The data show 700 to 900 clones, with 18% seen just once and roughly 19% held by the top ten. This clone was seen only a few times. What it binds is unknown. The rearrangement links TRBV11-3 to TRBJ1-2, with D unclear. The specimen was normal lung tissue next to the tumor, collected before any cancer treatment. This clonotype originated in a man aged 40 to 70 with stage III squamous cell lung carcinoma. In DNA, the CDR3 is TGTGCCAGCAGCGGACGTAGAGGCGATTATGGCTACACCTTC. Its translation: CASSGRRGDYGYTF.